This TCR beta chain was found in a study of T-cell reconstitution after alpha-beta-depleted transplantation in children. Findings of the study overall: Where alpha-beta T cells came from about two months after transplant was reportedly several hundred expanded graft clones. From surviving recipient T cells and thymic progenitors came the high day-60 TCRbeta diversity observed in some patients.

With regard to this clonotype: Antigen specificity is unknown.

The CDR3 is made up of 12 amino acids. V lost 2 bases to trimming and J lost 14 bases; unmatched junction nucleotides: 6. TCRbeta library construction was performed incorporating unique molecular identifiers. TCRdb independently ran MiXCR on the PCR reads; one entry per CDR3 protein. The sample lists more than 75,000 distinct CDR3 sequences, less than 25% seen once, with about a fifth in the top ten. The rearrangement uses TRBV12-3 or TRBV12-4 and TRBJ2-1, with TRBD1 matching 7 bases. Sequencing was performed on PBMCs, taken before TCRalphabeta/CD19-depleted stem cell transplant. This TCR came from a boy younger than 10 with acute lymphoblastic leukemia, due to receive a stem cell transplant. This chain's CDR3 is CASSLNRGLKFF. The CDR3 DNA sequence: TGTGCCAGCAGTTTAAACAGGGGCCTGAAGTTCTTC.